The 31 T cell receptor beta chains given below trace back to one sample, sequenced in a study of T cells in Graves' hyperthyroidism and ophthalmopathy. RNA transcripts gave rise to amplified TCR beta CDR3 regions. First-round RT-PCR of the TCR CDR3 relied on the HTBI primer set. TCRdb itself ran the multiplex PCR reads through MiXCR, one entry per CDR3 protein. The sample has roughly 500,000 distinct CDR3 sequences; about 45% are singletons. The sequenced sample consisted of peripheral blood or thyroid tissue (not recorded which). Source of these receptors: an adult woman with Graves' disease, either hyperthyroidism or ophthalmopathy (not recorded which).

V gene TRBV9 combines with J gene TRBJ1-3; no reliable D call. The CDR3 loop spans 16 amino acids. V shed 4 bases and J shed 3 bases, with 17 bases lying between them. CDR1 SGDLS and CDR2 YYNGEE come from the germline V gene. CDR3 nucleotides: TGTGCCAGCAGCCCGCATCCTGGGATCGGTGGAAACACCATATATTTT. As protein: CASSPHPGIGGNTIYF.

This chain connects TRBV5-1 to TRBJ1-2, with D possibly matching TRBD1 (5 bases). The CDR3 is 15 residues long. CDR1 and CDR2 from the germline V gene are SGHRS and YFSETQ. V shed 0 bases and J shed 4 bases, with 13 bases lying between them. The CDR3 is CASSLEPTVSYGYTF. The CDR3 region has the DNA TGCGCCAGCAGCTTGGAACCGACAGTTTCCTATGGCTACACCTTC.

The chain couples TRBV25-1 to TRBJ1-4; 7 bases map to TRBD1. V lost 9 bases, J lost 16 bases, and 14 bases stayed unmatched. In germline, CDR1 is MGHDK, CDR2 SYGVNS. The CDR3 consists of 12 residues. CDR3 loop: CASSSGGRGPFF. The CDR3 nucleotides read TGTGCCAGTTCATCAGGGGGGAGGGGACCGTTTTTT. Full variable domain (remainder filled in from reference TRBV25-1 and TRBJ1-4): EADIYQTPRYLVIGTGKKITLECSQTMGHDKMYWYQQDPGMELHLIHYSYGVNSTEKGDLSSESTVSRIRTEHFPLTLESARPSHTSQYLCASSSGGRGPFFGSGTQLSVL.

This clonotype was seen at least ten times. The chain is built from TRBV2 and TRBJ2-2; maybe TRBD1 (6 bases). CDR3 length: 13 amino acids. V was trimmed by 4 bases and J by 4 bases, leaving 7 bases between them. Germline-derived CDR1 and CDR2 are SNHLY and FYNNEI. The CDR3 reads CASSVQGTGELFF. As DNA, the CDR3 is TGTGCCAGCAGTGTACAGGGCACCGGGGAGCTGTTTTTT. The full variable domain, in which reference TRBV2 and TRBJ2-2 provide the parts outside the CDR3, is EPEVTQTPSHQVTQMGQEVILRCVPISNHLYFYWYRQILGQKVEFLVSFYNNEISEKSEIFDDQFSVERPDGSNFTLKIRSTKLEDSAMYFCASSVQGTGELFFGEGSRLTVL.

This clonotype was seen repeatedly, ten times or more. The chain recombines TRBV14 with TRBJ2-7; 7 bases match TRBD2. With V trimmed by 0 bases and J by 0 bases, 8 bases remained unmatched. The CDR3 is 17 residues long. CDR1 and CDR2 (germline): SGHDN, FVKESK. CDR3 DNA: TGTGCCAGCAGCCAAGATGGTTGGGGGAGGGCCTCCTACGAGCAGTACTTC. This codes for CASSQDGWGRASYEQYF. Drawing the rest from reference TRBV14 and TRBJ2-7, the complete variable domain is EAGVTQFPSHSVIEKGQTVTLRCDPISGHDNLYWYRRVMGKEIKFLLHFVKESKQDESGMPNNRFLAERTGGTYSTLKVQPAELEDSGVYFCASSQDGWGRASYEQYFGPGTRLTVT.

The chain couples TRBV20-1 to TRBJ2-6; D ambiguous. Between the trimmed V and J ends, which lost 3 bases and 7 bases, there was a span of 10 bases. This CDR3 spans 13 amino acids. Looked up from germline, CDR1 is DFQATT and CDR2 is SNEGSKA (reference sequence). The CDR3 sequence is CSARQAAANVLTF. CDR3 in DNA: TGCAGTGCTAGGCAGGCGGCTGCCAACGTCCTGACTTTC.

The J gene is TRBJ2-7, the V gene TRBV10-3, with D unclear. V gave up 7 bases and J gave up 2 bases, with 12 bases separating them. Per germline, CDR1 ENHRY and CDR2 SYGVKD. This CDR3 contains 13 residues. CDR3 bases: TGTGCCATCAACCTTAGCCCAACCTACGAGCAGTACTTC. It yields the protein CAINLSPTYEQYF.

J is TRBJ2-5 and V is TRBV7-2, with 13 nucleotides matching TRBD2. With V trimmed by 4 bases and J by 6 bases, 5 bases remained unmatched. This CDR3 is built from 15 residues. Germline V gene data show CDR1 as SGHTA and CDR2 as FQGNSA. The DNA for the CDR3 is TGTGCCAGCAGCTCAACGGGACTAGCGGGGAAGACCCAGTACTTC. Translated: CASSSTGLAGKTQYF.

The chain couples TRBV5-6 to TRBJ1-6; weak D call: TRBD1 (5 bases). V gave up 3 bases and J gave up 2 bases, with 9 bases separating them. CDR3 size: 15 residues. CDR1 SGHDT and CDR2 YYEEEE come from the germline V gene. CDR3 protein: CASSYGTAYNSPLHF. The CDR3 nucleotides are TGTGCCAGCAGCTACGGGACGGCCTATAATTCACCCCTCCACTTT.

The J gene is TRBJ2-7, the V gene TRBV10-3; possible D gene TRBD2, 6 bases. The germline CDR1 and CDR2 sequences are ENHRY and SYGVKD. The CDR3 loop spans 14 amino acids. V was trimmed by 5 bases and J by 4 bases, leaving 15 bases between them. This CDR3 is CAISPRQEGYEQYF. The CDR3, as DNA: TGTGCCATCAGTCCGCGGCAGGAGGGTTACGAGCAGTACTTC.

This chain uses TRBV10-3 with TRBJ1-5; D gene ambiguous. The V gene's germline CDR1 is ENHRY and CDR2 SYGVKD. The CDR3 spans 12 residues. V lost 10 bases, J lost 7 bases, and 14 bases lay in between. In nucleotides, the CDR3 is TGTGCCAGCCTAGGGCCGTGGCAGCCCCAGCATTTT. This encodes CASLGPWQPQHF.

This clonotype occurred many times. The chain is built from TRBV7-6 and TRBJ1-6, with 7 bases lining up with TRBD1. With V trimmed by 6 bases and J by 7 bases, 3 bases remained unmatched. The CDR3 sequence is 13 residues long. Germline loops: CDR1 SGHVS, CDR2 FNYEAQ. DNA of the CDR3: TGTGCCAGCAGGGGACAGACCAATTCACCCCTCCACTTT. This translates into CASRGQTNSPLHF.

This clonotype was recorded at least ten times. This chain links TRBV10-3 with TRBJ1-5; D gene unclear. The V end was cut by 2 bases, the J end by 0 bases, with 11 bases between. Germline-derived CDR1 and CDR2 are ENHRY and SYGVKD. The CDR3 sequence is 16 residues long. CDR3 amino acids: CAISERAADSNQPQHF. CDR3 sequence (DNA): TGTGCCATCAGTGAGCGGGCAGCCGATAGCAATCAGCCCCAGCATTTT.

The genes are TRBV4-2 and TRBJ2-5; 9 positions match TRBD1. The CDR3 consists of 14 residues. The V and J ends lost 6 bases and 9 bases, in that order; junction bases with no gene match: 11. Germline CDR1 is LGHNA and CDR2 is YNFKEQ. Here the CDR3 DNA reads TGTGCCAGCAGGGGACAGGGACCTGATTGGGCCCAGTACTTC. Translated: CASRGQGPDWAQYF.

The chain links TRBV5-1 to TRBJ2-7, with a possible D match to TRBD1 (6 bases). The V end lost 4 bases, the J end lost 4 bases, and 12 bases lay between the germline ends. Germline CDR1 and CDR2: SGHRS and YFSETQ. The CDR3 has 13 residues. The CDR3 sequence is CASSAFGTYEQYF. The CDR3 DNA reads as TGCGCCAGCAGCGCTTTCGGGACATACGAGCAGTACTTC.

This chain uses TRBV20-1 with TRBJ2-7; D is uncertain. V was pared by 5 bases and J by 3 bases, with 14 bases between. The CDR3 totals 13 residues. CDR1 is DFQATT and CDR2 is SNEGSKA in the germline V gene (reference sequence). The CDR3 DNA follows: TGCAGTGCTCAGCTTGGACGGCTCTACGAGCAGTACTTC. Protein sequence: CSAQLGRLYEQYF.

The V call is TRBV7-8, the J call TRBJ2-1; tentatively, D is TRBD1 or TRBD2 (5 bases each). Trimming took off 2 bases at V and 14 bases at J, with 22 bases between the two ends. CDR1 and CDR2 from the germline V gene are SGHVS and FQNEAQ. The CDR3 spans 15 residues. As DNA, the CDR3 is TGTGCCAGCAGCTTACGTGCCAGGGAGCTTATGACGGAGTTCTTC. Its protein product is CASSLRARELMTEFF.

This chain joins TRBV18 and TRBJ1-1; possible D gene TRBD1, 5 bases. CDR1 is KGHSH, CDR2 LQKENI, per germline. V lost 1 base to trimming and J lost 5 bases, with 17 bases between them. CDR3 length equals 16 residues. Here the CDR3 reads CASSPRTSGPGTEAFF. In DNA, the CDR3 is TGTGCCAGCTCACCACGCACGTCAGGGCCGGGAACTGAAGCTTTCTTT.

The chain has TRBV9 and TRBJ1-2; D possibly corresponds to TRBD1 (6 bases). V was cut by 4 bases and J by 8 bases, with 21 bases left in between. This CDR3 has 15 amino acids. Germline CDR1 reads SGDLS; CDR2 reads YYNGEE. This CDR3 reads CASSPSAGEEEGYTF. CDR3 in DNA: TGTGCCAGCAGCCCCTCCGCAGGGGAGGAAGAGGGCTACACCTTC. Full variable domain (outside the CDR3, taken from reference TRBV9 and TRBJ1-2): DSGVTQTPKHLITATGQRVTLRCSPRSGDLSVYWYQQSLDQGLQFLIQYYNGEERAKGNILERFSAQQFPDLHSELNLSSLELGDSALYFCASSPSAGEEEGYTFGSGTRLTVV.

This chain's CDR3 is CASSSMGGEKETQYF. The CDR3 nucleotides read TGTGCCAGCAGCTCCATGGGGGGAGAAAAAGAGACCCAGTACTTC. The chain is built from TRBV7-9 and TRBJ2-5; D possibly corresponds to TRBD2 (6 bases). The germline V and J ends were trimmed by 4 bases and 3 bases, with 15 bases remaining between them. This CDR3 is 15 amino acids long. Germline V gives CDR1 SEHNR, CDR2 FQNEAQ (reference sequence).

This clonotype was detected only a few times. The rearrangement uses TRBV2 and TRBJ1-5; 7 bases align to TRBD1. CDR1 SNHLY and CDR2 FYNNEI come from the germline V gene. Germline trimming cut 6 bases from V and 4 bases from J; bases unmatched to any gene: 3. CDR3 length: 13 amino acids. CDR3 sequence (DNA): TGTGCCAGCAGACCGGACAGGAATCAGCCCCAGCATTTT. Translated, it gives CASRPDRNQPQHF. The full variable domain, in which reference TRBV2 and TRBJ1-5 provide the parts outside the CDR3, is EPEVTQTPSHQVTQMGQEVILRCVPISNHLYFYWYRQILGQKVEFLVSFYNNEISEKSEIFDDQFSVERPDGSNFTLKIRSTKLEDSAMYFCASRPDRNQPQHFGDGTRLSIL.

The chain links TRBV4-2 to TRBJ2-7; 10 positions match TRBD1. CDR1 is LGHNA, CDR2 YNFKEQ, per germline. J was trimmed by 6 bases and V by 2 bases; bases with no gene match: 4. CDR3 length: 14 residues. This CDR3 is CASSQSRTGGEQYF. CDR3 DNA sequence: TGTGCCAGCAGCCAATCCCGGACAGGGGGCGAGCAGTACTTC.

Of note for this clonotype: A much larger clonotype is one base distant, so this may be a read error. This sequence joins TRBV9 and TRBJ2-2, with 7 bases aligning to TRBD1. The length of the CDR3 is 15 residues. The germline gives CDR1 SGDLS, CDR2 YYNGEE. CDR3 nucleotide sequence: TGTGCCAGCAGCGTCGACAGGGTTGATGCCGGGGAGCTGCTTTTT. This codes for CASSVDRVDAGELLF. Filled out from reference TRBV9 and TRBJ2-2, the complete variable domain reads DSGVTQTPKHLITATGQRVTLRCSPRSGDLSVYWYQQSLDQGLQFLIQYYNGEERAKGNILERFSAQQFPDLHSELNLSSLELGDSALYFCASSVDRVDAGELLFGEGSRLTVL.

This rearrangement joins TRBV7-2 to TRBJ2-7; a possible D gene is TRBD1 (6 bases). Trimming removed 5 bases at V and 1 base at J, with 12 bases between. The V gene's germline CDR1 is SGHTA and CDR2 FQGNSA. This CDR3 region has 14 residues. As DNA, the CDR3 is TGTGCCAGCAGCCCTGACAGGCAATCCTACGAGCAGTACTTC. Its protein is CASSPDRQSYEQYF.

This clonotype was seen at least ten times. This rearrangement joins TRBV10-3 to TRBJ1-1, with D tentatively TRBD1 (6 bases). Germline loops: CDR1 ENHRY, CDR2 SYGVKD. V lost 4 bases and J 3 bases, leaving 9 bases between the germline ends. The CDR3 runs to 13 residues. This CDR3 is CAISAGGDTEAFF. As DNA, the CDR3 is TGTGCCATCAGTGCGGGGGGCGACACTGAAGCTTTCTTT.

The chain is built from TRBV19 and TRBJ2-5; tentative D call: TRBD1 (6 bases). The CDR3 totals 15 residues. Germline CDR1 LNHDA, CDR2 SQIVND (reference sequence). V lost 3 bases, J lost 2 bases, and 13 bases lay in between. The CDR3 sequence is CASSMLKDSQETQYF. The CDR3 DNA reads as TGTGCCAGTAGTATGCTTAAGGACAGTCAAGAGACCCAGTACTTC.

V usage is TRBV7-2 and J usage is TRBJ1-6, with 9 bases lining up with TRBD1. The CDR3 consists of 16 residues. V lost 6 bases, J lost 7 bases, and 10 bases stayed unmatched. Germline V gene sequence: CDR1 SGHTA, CDR2 FQGNSA. The CDR3: CASRQPGQGENSPLHF. The CDR3 nucleotides read TGTGCCAGCAGACAACCGGGACAGGGCGAAAATTCACCCCTCCACTTT.

This clonotype was found a few times. The chain employs TRBV9 and TRBJ1-2; TRBD1 is a possible D gene (5 bases). Germline V gene sequence: CDR1 SGDLS, CDR2 YYNGEE. The CDR3 contains 16 residues. With 4 bases removed from V and 0 bases from J, the gap between germline ends came to 16 bases. DNA for the CDR3: TGTGCCAGCAGCCAGGGAGCCGGGCCGACTAACTATGGCTACACCTTC. Amino acids: CASSQGAGPTNYGYTF. The full variable domain, its missing parts supplied by reference TRBV9 and TRBJ1-2, is DSGVTQTPKHLITATGQRVTLRCSPRSGDLSVYWYQQSLDQGLQFLIQYYNGEERAKGNILERFSAQQFPDLHSELNLSSLELGDSALYFCASSQGAGPTNYGYTFGSGTRLTVV.

On this clonotype: A much more abundant neighbour one base away suggests this may be a read error. The rearrangement uses TRBV6-5 and TRBJ1-5; D is unresolved. From germline, CDR1 is MNHEY and CDR2 SVGAGI. This CDR3 spans 15 amino acids. The CDR3 DNA reads TGTGCCATCAGTTACTCTCCTCTGGCAGACCAGCCCCAGCATTTT. This gives the protein CAISYSPLADQPQHF.

Only one count was recorded for this clonotype. Just one base apart from a much larger clone, this may be a read error. The J gene is TRBJ2-5, the V gene TRBV5-5, with D tentatively TRBD2 (6 bases). The CDR3 is made up of 12 amino acids. CDR1 and CDR2 from the germline V gene are SGHKS and YYEKEE (reference sequence). DNA of the CDR3: TGCGCCAGCAGCGCCGCCGGGGGGACCCAGTACTTC. Residues: CASSAAGGTQYF.

This clonotype was seen at least ten times. This chain links TRBV7-2 with TRBJ2-7, with 14 bases identical to TRBD2. Germline CDR1 reads SGHTA; CDR2 reads FQGNSA. The CDR3 has 17 residues. J gave up 2 bases and V 5 bases, and 8 bases lay outside the gene matches. CDR3 amino acids: CASSPSGTSGRPYEQYF. DNA for the CDR3: TGTGCCAGCAGCCCGAGTGGGACTAGCGGGAGACCCTACGAGCAGTACTTC. The entire variable domain, with the rest obtained from reference TRBV7-2 and TRBJ2-7, is as follows: GAGVSQSPSNKVTEKGKDVELRCDPISGHTALYWYRQSLGQGLEFLIYFQGNSAPDKSGLPSDRFSAERTGGSVSTLTIQRTQQEDSAVYLCASSPSGTSGRPYEQYFGPGTRLTVT.